This T cell receptor beta chain was documented in a study of blood T cell repertoires in COVID-19. Study background: COVID-19 samples from acute and convalescent phases originated in the United States, Italy and Spain. Sources were T cells, B-cell-depleted T cells, or PBMCs; the material itself was cDNA or gDNA.

The CDR3 is 12 residues long. CDR1 is LNHDA, CDR2 SQIVND, per germline (reference sequence). Authors' processing steps: Amplification from reference gene primers served as the basis for estimated nucleated cell counts. Here immunoSEQ multiplex PCR was the method, and the copy in TCRdb shows in-frame clones only, minus some. From that table come the V and J calls and clone size; the DNA was used to work out D and trimming. Among roughly 90,000 clones listed, 80% were seen once. On this clone: At one end the junction does not follow the germline gene, possibly because of a read error.

The sample was peripheral blood. The chain joins TRBV19 to TRBJ1-5; D call uncertain. This TCR came from a human donor in a cohort sampled during active COVID-19. The DNA for the CDR3 is TGTGCCAGTAGTATAGATGGAGGCCGCGTTAATTTT. It encodes CASSIDGGRVNF.